Listed below are T cell receptor beta chains from one sample, sequenced in a study of molecular identifiers for immune sequencing clone quantification. TCRdb reanalysed the PCR reads using MiXCR and keeps one entry per CDR3 protein. The sample has more than 450,000 distinct CDR3 sequences, about 22% seen once. Sample: naive CD8+ T cells from blood, with Jurkat cell RNA spiked in. These receptors were obtained from a human donor in good health. Some libraries in this study had Jurkat cell RNA spiked in. Both conserved end residues are part of each CDR3. The D gene is left open where the match is weak.

TRBJ2-4	.	TRBV27	CASSSEYLGAKNIQYF
TRBJ2-1	TRBD1	TRBV7-6	CASSLSGQNNEQFF
TRBJ1-4	TRBD1	TRBV12-3/TRBV12-4	CASTETGGVSNEKLFF
TRBJ2-1	TRBD2	TRBV13	CASSLVSSGKYNEQFF
TRBJ2-1	TRBD1	TRBV13	CASSPEGQGAYNEQFF
TRBJ1-1	.	TRBV12-3/TRBV12-4	CASSLTFEAFF
TRBJ2-5	TRBD1	TRBV30	CAWSRDRDKRIQETQYF
TRBJ2-3	.	TRBV6-2/TRBV6-3	CASNLGHTDTQYF
TRBJ2-7	.	TRBV4-3	CASSQDWSSYEQYF
TRBJ2-7	TRBD2	TRBV4-1	CASSQVERGGYEQYF
TRBJ2-3	TRBD2	TRBV27	CASSFLAGASTDTQYF
TRBJ2-3	.	TRBV20-1	CSARVVDTQYF
TRBJ1-4	.	TRBV19	CASTPGLGPSAELFF
TRBJ2-2	.	TRBV27	CASSFGGMTGELFF
TRBJ2-7	TRBD2	TRBV27	CASSLRGVDYEQYF
TRBJ2-7	.	TRBV4-1	CASSQRGGMDEQYF
TRBJ2-3	.	TRBV12-3/TRBV12-4	CASSLKASTTDTQYF
TRBJ1-3	.	TRBV12-5	CASGSSGVGNTIYF
TRBJ1-4	.	TRBV19	CASSIPTGDWTNEKLFF
TRBJ1-6	TRBD1	TRBV6-5	CASRTQGANSPLHF
TRBJ2-5	.	TRBV6-6	CASSYLPLPPETQYF
TRBJ2-3	.	TRBV27	CASSTPWGGARTDTQYF
TRBJ1-1	TRBD1	TRBV12-5	CASGRWVAGGLSTEAFF
TRBJ2-7	.	TRBV11-2	CASSLPRHEQYF
TRBJ2-2	.	TRBV2	CASYGTVGELFF
TRBJ1-1	.	TRBV7-9	CASSLLYSEAFF
TRBJ1-1	TRBD1	TRBV6-2/TRBV6-3	CASRARGGKGTEAFF
TRBJ2-5	TRBD1	TRBV30	CAWEQGTYQETQYF
TRBJ2-2	TRBD2	TRBV3-1	CASSLMLAGTGELFF
TRBJ1-3	TRBD1	TRBV29-1	CSVDGTVGNTIYF
TRBJ2-5	TRBD1	TRBV5-3	CASSLPGQGAVGETQYF
TRBJ2-2	.	TRBV12-3/TRBV12-4	CASSPPGGQNGELFF
TRBJ2-1	TRBD2	TRBV20-1	CSARDPGLAGWNEQFF
TRBJ2-7	.	TRBV20-1	CSARDYAEIYEQYF
TRBJ1-5	.	TRBV4-3	CASSQDWDSNQPQHF
TRBJ2-1	TRBD2	TRBV7-9	CASSVTSGRTYNEQFF
TRBJ2-7	.	TRBV11-2	CASSLDQLKGFEQYF
TRBJ1-1	.	TRBV28	CASNSLSRMNTEAFF
TRBJ2-3	.	TRBV7-9	CASSFDYLGDTQYF
TRBJ2-7	TRBD2	TRBV4-1	CASSLTSGGPGEQYF
TRBJ2-3	TRBD2	TRBV19	CASNIDAGGSTDTQYF
TRBJ1-4	.	TRBV4-1	CASSQGQLAEKLFF
TRBJ1-5	.	TRBV4-1	CASSQPQPGYSNQPQHF
TRBJ2-3	TRBD2	TRBV20-1	CSARDLRTSSSDTQYF
TRBJ1-2	.	TRBV18	CASSPSGQPYGYTF
TRBJ2-5	.	TRBV4-1	CASSQDPACQYF
TRBJ2-5	.	TRBV4-1	CASSRPGQAQETQYF
TRBJ2-2	.	TRBV2	CASSGEGMSTGELFF
TRBJ2-5	.	TRBV7-2	CASSLDFVEETQYF
TRBJ2-7	TRBD2	TRBV27	CASGLRTSGGPEQYF
TRBJ2-7	TRBD1	TRBV4-3	CASSQSRDSSYEQYF
TRBJ1-2	.	TRBV7-2	CASSLGVQGYGYTF
TRBJ1-5	.	TRBV6-5	CASSRSQEEGQPQHF
TRBJ1-2	.	TRBV3-1	CASSQENHRYNYGYTF
TRBJ1-1	.	TRBV11-2	CASSLVGSMNTEAFF
TRBJ1-4	.	TRBV7-2	CASSLEDEKLFF
TRBJ2-1	TRBD2	TRBV11-2	CASSLGGSGGDFF
TRBJ1-2	TRBD1	TRBV27	CASSMGTGYGYTF
TRBJ2-5	TRBD2	TRBV5-1	CASSLSGGGQETQYF